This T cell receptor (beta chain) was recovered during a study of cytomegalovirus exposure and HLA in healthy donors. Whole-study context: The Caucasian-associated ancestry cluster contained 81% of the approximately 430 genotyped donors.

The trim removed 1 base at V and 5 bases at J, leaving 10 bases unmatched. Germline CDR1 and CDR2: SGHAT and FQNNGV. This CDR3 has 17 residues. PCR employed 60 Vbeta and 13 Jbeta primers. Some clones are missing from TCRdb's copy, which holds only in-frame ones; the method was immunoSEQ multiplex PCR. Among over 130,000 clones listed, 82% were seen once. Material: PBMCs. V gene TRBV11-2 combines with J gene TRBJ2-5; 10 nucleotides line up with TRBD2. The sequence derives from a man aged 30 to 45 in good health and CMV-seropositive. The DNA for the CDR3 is TGTGCCAGCAGCTTAGCAGTGTCTAGCGGGAGCGGGGAGACCCAGTACTTC. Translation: CASSLAVSSGSGETQYF. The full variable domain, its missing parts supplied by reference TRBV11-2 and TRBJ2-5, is EAGVAQSPRYKIIEKRQSVAFWCNPISGHATLYWYQQILGQGPKLLIQFQNNGVVDDSQLPKDRFSAERLKGVDSTLKIQPAKLEDSAVYLCASSLAVSSGSGETQYFGPGTRLLVL.